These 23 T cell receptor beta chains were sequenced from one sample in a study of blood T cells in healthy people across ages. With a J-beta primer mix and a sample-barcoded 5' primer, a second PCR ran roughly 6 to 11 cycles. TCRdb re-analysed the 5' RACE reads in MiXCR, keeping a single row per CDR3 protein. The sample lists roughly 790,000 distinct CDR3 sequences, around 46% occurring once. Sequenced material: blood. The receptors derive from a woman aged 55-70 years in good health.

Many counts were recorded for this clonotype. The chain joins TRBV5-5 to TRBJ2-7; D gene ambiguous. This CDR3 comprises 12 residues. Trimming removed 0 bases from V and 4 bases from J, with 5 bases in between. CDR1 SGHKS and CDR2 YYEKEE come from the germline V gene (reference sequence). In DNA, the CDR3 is TGTGCCAGCAGCTTGGATTTTTACGAGCAGTACTTC. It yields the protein CASSLDFYEQYF.

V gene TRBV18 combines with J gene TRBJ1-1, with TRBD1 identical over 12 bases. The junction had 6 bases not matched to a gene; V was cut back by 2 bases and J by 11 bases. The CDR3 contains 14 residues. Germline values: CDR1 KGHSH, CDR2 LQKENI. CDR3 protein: CASSPNRDRGLAFF. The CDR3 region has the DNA TGTGCCAGCTCACCAAATAGGGACAGGGGGCTGGCTTTCTTT.

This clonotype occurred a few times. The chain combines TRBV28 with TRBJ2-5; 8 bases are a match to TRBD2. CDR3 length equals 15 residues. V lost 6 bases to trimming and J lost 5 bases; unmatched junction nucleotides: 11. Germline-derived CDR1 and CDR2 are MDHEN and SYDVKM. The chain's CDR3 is CASSDWVAGRETQYF. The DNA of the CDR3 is TGTGCCAGCAGCGACTGGGTAGCGGGAAGGGAGACCCAGTACTTC.

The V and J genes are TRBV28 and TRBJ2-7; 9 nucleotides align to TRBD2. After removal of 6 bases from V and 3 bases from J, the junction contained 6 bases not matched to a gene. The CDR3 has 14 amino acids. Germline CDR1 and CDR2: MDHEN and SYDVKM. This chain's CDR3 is CASSPGLAIYEQYF. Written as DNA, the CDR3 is TGTGCCAGCAGCCCGGGACTAGCCATCTACGAGCAGTACTTC.

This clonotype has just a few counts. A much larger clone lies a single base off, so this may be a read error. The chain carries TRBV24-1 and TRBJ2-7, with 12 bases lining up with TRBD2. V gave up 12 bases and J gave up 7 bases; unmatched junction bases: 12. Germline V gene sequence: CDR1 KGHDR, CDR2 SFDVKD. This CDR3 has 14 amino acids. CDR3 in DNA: TGTGCCCCCCAGACTAGCGGGGGAGAGAATGAGCAGTACTTC. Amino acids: CAPQTSGGENEQYF.

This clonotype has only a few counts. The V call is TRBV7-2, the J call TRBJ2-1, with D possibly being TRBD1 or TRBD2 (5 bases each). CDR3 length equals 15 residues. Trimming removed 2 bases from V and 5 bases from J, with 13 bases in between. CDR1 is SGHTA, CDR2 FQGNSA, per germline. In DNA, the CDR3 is TGTGCCAGCAGCTTAAGCACGGGGCAGCACAATGAGCAGTTCTTC. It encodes CASSLSTGQHNEQFF.

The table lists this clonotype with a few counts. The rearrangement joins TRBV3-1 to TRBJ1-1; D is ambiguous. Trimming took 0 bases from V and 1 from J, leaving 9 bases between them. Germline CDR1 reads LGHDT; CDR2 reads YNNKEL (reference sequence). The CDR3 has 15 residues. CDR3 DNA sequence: TGTGCCAGCAGCCAAGATAGTACAAGGAACACTGAAGCTTTCTTT. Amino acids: CASSQDSTRNTEAFF. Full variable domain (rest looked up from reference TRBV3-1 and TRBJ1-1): DTAVSQTPKYLVTQMGNDKSIKCEQNLGHDTMYWYKQDSKKFLKIMFSYNNKELIINETVPNRFSPKSPDKAHLNLHINSLELGDSAVYFCASSQDSTRNTEAFFGQGTRLTVV.

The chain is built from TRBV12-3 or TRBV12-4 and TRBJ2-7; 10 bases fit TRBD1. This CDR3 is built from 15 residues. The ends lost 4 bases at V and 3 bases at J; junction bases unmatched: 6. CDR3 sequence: CASSYTGTGVYEQYF. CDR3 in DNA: TGTGCCAGCAGTTACACCGGGACAGGGGTCTACGAGCAGTACTTC.

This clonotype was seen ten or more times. CDR3 protein: CASSSRLAGGPYEQYF. CDR3 bases: TGTGCCAGCAGCTCTCGACTAGCGGGAGGGCCCTACGAGCAGTACTTC. This chain uses TRBV7-2 with TRBJ2-7, with TRBD2 identical over 14 bases. The ends lost 4 bases at V and 2 bases at J; junction bases unmatched: 4. Germline V gene sequence: CDR1 SGHTA, CDR2 FQGNSA. The length of the CDR3 is 16 residues. Combining the CDR3 with reference TRBV7-2 and TRBJ2-7 gives the whole variable domain GAGVSQSPSNKVTEKGKDVELRCDPISGHTALYWYRQSLGQGLEFLIYFQGNSAPDKSGLPSDRFSAERTGGSVSTLTIQRTQQEDSAVYLCASSSRLAGGPYEQYFGPGTRLTVT.

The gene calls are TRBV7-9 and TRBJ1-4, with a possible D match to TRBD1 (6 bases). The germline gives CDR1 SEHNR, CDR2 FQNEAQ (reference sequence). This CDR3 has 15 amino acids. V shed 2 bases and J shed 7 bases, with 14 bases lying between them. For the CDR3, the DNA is TGTGCCAGCAGCTTACCTACAGGGTTGGCTGAAAAACTGTTTTTT. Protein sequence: CASSLPTGLAEKLFF.

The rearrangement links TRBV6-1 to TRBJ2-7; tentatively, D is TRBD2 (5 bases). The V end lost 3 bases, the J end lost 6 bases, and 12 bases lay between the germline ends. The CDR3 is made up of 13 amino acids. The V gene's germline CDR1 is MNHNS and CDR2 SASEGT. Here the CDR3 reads CASSDTGIGEQYF. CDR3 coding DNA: TGTGCCAGCAGTGATACGGGGATAGGCGAGCAGTACTTC.

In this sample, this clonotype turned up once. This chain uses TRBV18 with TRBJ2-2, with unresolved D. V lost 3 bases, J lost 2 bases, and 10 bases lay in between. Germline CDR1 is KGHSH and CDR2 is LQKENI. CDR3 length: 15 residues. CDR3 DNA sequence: TGTGCCAGCTCACCGAGCTCAATAAACACCGGGGAGCTGTTTTTT. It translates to CASSPSSINTGELFF. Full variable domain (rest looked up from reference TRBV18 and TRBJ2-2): NAGVMQNPRHLVRRRGQEARLRCSPMKGHSHVYWYRQLPEEGLKFMVYLQKENIIDESGMPKERFSAEFPKEGPSILRIQQVVRGDSAAYFCASSPSSINTGELFFGEGSRLTVL.

The CDR3 spells CASSPIATLYNEQFF. For the CDR3, the DNA is TGTGCCAGCAGCCCCATAGCGACCCTCTACAATGAGCAGTTCTTC. The rearrangement joins TRBV7-2 to TRBJ2-1, with a weak D call TRBD2 (5 bases). This CDR3 spans 15 amino acids. Between the trimmed V and J ends, which lost 5 bases and 3 bases, there was a span of 14 bases. Germline V gives CDR1 SGHTA, CDR2 FQGNSA.

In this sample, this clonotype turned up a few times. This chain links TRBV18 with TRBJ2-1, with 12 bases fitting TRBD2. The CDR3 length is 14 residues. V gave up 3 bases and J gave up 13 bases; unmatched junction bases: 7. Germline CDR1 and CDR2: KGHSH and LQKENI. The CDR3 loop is CASSPRTSGMDQFF. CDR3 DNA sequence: TGTGCCAGCTCACCGCGGACTAGCGGGATGGATCAGTTCTTC. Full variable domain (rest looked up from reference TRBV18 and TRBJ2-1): NAGVMQNPRHLVRRRGQEARLRCSPMKGHSHVYWYRQLPEEGLKFMVYLQKENIIDESGMPKERFSAEFPKEGPSILRIQQVVRGDSAAYFCASSPRTSGMDQFFGPGTRLTVL.

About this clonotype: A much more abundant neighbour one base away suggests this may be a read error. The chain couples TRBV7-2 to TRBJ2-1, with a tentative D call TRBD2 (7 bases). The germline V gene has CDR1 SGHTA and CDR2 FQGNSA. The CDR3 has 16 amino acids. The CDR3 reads CASSFGGGSSYKEQFF. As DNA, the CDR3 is TGTGCCAGCAGCTTTGGGGGGGGCAGCTCCTACAAGGAGCAGTTCTTC.

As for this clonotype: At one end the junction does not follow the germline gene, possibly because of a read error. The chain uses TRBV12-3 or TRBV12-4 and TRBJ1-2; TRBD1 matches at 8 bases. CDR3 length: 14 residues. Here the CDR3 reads CASSPGQGRYVYTF. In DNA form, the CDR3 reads TGTGCCAGCAGTCCTGGACAGGGTCGGTATGTCTACACCTTC.

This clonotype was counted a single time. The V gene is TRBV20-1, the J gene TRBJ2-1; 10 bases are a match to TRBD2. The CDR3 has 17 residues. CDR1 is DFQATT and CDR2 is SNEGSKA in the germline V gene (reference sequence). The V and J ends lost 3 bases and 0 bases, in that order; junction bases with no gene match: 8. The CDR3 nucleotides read TGCAGTGCTAGTCCTAGCGGGGGCCTTAGCTCCTACAATGAGCAGTTCTTC. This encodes CSASPSGGLSSYNEQFF.

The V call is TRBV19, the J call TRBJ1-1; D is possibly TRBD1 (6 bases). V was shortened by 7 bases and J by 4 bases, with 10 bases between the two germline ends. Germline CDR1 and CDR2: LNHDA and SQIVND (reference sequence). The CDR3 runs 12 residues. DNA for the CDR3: TGTGCCAGTATCGGGGGGGCCACTGAAGCTTTCTTT. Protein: CASIGGATEAFF.

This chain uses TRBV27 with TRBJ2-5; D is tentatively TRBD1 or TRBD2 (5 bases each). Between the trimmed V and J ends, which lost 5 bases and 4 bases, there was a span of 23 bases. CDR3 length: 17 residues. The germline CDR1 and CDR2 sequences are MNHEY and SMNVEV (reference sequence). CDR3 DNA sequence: TGTGCCAGCAGTCACGGCGACCCGGGACGGCGAATAGAGACCCAGTACTTC. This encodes CASSHGDPGRRIETQYF.

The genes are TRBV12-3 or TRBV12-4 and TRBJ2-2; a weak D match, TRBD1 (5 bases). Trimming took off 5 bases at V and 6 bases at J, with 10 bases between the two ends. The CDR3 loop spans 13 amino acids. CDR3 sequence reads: CASSPGASGELFF. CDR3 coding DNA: TGTGCCAGCAGTCCTGGGGCCTCCGGGGAGCTGTTTTTT.

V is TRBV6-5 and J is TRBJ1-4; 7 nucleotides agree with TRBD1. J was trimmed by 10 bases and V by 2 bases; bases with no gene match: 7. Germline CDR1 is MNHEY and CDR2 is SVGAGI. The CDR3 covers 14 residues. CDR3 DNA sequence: TGTGCCAGCAGTTACGACAGGGTGTCTCGAAAACTGTTTTTT. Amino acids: CASSYDRVSRKLFF.

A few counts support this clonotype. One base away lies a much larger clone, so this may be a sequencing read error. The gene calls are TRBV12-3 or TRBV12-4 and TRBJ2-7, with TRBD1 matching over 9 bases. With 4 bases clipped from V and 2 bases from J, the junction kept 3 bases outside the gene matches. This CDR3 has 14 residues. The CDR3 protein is CASSYRDRAYEQYF. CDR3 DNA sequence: TGTGCCAGCAGTTACCGGGACAGGGCCTACGAGCAGTACTTC.

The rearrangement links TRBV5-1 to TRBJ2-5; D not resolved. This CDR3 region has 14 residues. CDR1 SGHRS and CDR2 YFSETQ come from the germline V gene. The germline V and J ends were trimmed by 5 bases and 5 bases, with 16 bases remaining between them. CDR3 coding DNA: TGCGCCAGCAGTCGGCTGGATGGCCAGGAGACCCAGTACTTC. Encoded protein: CASSRLDGQETQYF.